The TCR beta chain under discussion was sequenced for a study of response to subunit inactivated influenza vaccine. Via MiXCR, TCRdb re-called the RT-PCR reads, giving one row per CDR3 protein. The top ten clones hold around 40% of a sample with around 170,000 distinct CDR3 sequences, 9.5% to 12% of them seen once. This clonotype has at least ten counts. Its antigen is unknown. CDR1 is MNHNS and CDR2 is SASEGT in the germline V gene. The J segment lost 6 bases and the V segment lost 6 bases, leaving 8 bases of the junction unmatched. CDR3 length: 14 residues. Study-wide results and caveats: Authors suggested few new T cells are recruited by each seasonal influenza vaccination.

The sample here was CD8+ T cells sorted from PBMCs, taken around 25 months after vaccination. The origin of this receptor is a man aged 50 to 69 who received an inactivated influenza vaccine. The chain is built from TRBV6-1 and TRBJ2-1; 7 bases are shared with TRBD1. CDR3 sequence (DNA): TGTGCCAGCAGCCACCGGACAGGCGGCAATGAGCAGTTCTTC. Amino acid sequence: CASSHRTGGNEQFF.